This TCR beta chain was sequenced for a study of T-cell memory formation after mild COVID-19. Study details: TCR clusters largely stayed donor specific.

TCRdb re-called the 5' RACE reads with MiXCR, one entry per CDR3 protein. The repertoire holds 150,000 to 200,000 distinct CDR3 sequences, with approximately 17% as singletons. This clonotype was seen a handful of times. Its antigen remains unidentified. Study results and limitations: In second-wave clones peaking day 37, SARS-CoV-2 specificity remained unconfirmed. The CD4+ clones that contracted clustered mainly within CM and EM, and the CD8+ clones concentrated in EMRA.

Trimming removed 4 bases from V and 0 bases from J, with 5 bases in between. This CDR3 contains 12 residues. CDR1 is SQVTM and CDR2 is ANQGSEA in the germline V gene. The rearrangement uses TRBV29-1 and TRBJ2-3; D is unclear. The TCR was taken from a man between 18 and 29 years old who had mild COVID-19 (a few samples of this study predate the infection). Cell type and time point are not known. Sequenced sample: PBMCs or a T cell subset sorted from them (not recorded which). The CDR3 region is CSVVPSTDTQYF. The CDR3 DNA reads as TGCAGCGTTGTACCCAGCACAGATACGCAGTATTTT.